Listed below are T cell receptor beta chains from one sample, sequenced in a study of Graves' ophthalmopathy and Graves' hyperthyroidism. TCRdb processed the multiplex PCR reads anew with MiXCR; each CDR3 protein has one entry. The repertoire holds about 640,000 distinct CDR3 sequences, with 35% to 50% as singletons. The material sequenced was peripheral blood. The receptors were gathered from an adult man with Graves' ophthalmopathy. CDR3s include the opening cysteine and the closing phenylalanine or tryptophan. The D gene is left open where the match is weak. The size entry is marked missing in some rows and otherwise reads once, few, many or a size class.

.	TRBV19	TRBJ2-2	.	CASKAQGGTGELFF	TGTGCCAGTAAGGCCCAGGGTGGAACCGGGGAGCTGTTTTTT
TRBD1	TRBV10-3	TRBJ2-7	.	CAISTGDEQYF	TGTGCCATCAGCACAGGGGATGAGCAGTACTTC
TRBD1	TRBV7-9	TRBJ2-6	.	CASSQGTGGNVLTF	TGTGCCAGCAGCCAAGGGACAGGGGGCAACGTCCTGACTTTC
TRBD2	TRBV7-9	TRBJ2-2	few	CASSLARGGPGELFF	TGTGCCAGCAGCTTAGCCCGGGGGGGCCCCGGGGAGCTGTTTTTT
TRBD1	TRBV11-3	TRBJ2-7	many	CASSLETGTYEQYF	TGTGCCAGCAGCTTAGAGACAGGGACCTACGAGCAGTACTTC
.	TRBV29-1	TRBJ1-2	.	CSAMGEGGYTF	TGCAGCGCCATGGGGGAAGGAGGCTACACCTTC
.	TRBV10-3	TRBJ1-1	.	CAIGDTEAFF	TGTGCCATCGGTGACACTGAAGCTTTCTTT
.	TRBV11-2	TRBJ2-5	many	CASSLGQPARETQYF	TGTGCCAGCAGCTTAGGACAGCCTGCAAGAGAGACCCAGTACTTC
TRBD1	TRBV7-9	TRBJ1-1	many	CASSGTAPLDAFF	TGTGCCAGCAGTGGGACAGCTCCCCTGGATGCTTTCTTT
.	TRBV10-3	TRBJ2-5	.	CAISVGGLETQHF	TGTGCCATCAGTGTCGGCGGTTTGGAGACCCAGCACTTC
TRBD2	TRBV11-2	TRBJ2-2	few	CASSLAGGLSGELFF	TGTGCCAGCAGCCTAGCGGGGGGGCTATCCGGGGAGCTGTTTTTT
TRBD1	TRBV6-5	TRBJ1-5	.	CASSETGGRSNQPQHF	TGTGCCAGCAGTGAAACAGGGGGGAGGAGCAATCAGCCCCAGCATTTT
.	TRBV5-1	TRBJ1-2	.	CASSLGPQGTNYGYTF	TGCGCCAGCAGCTTGGGCCCACAGGGAACTAACTATGGCTACACCTTC
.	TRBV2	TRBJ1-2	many	CASRAGQSANYGYTF	TGTGCCAGCAGAGCCGGACAGAGTGCTAACTATGGCTACACCTTC
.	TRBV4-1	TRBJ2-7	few	CASSQGEEEQYF	TGCGCCAGCAGCCAAGGCGAGGAAGAGCAGTACTTC
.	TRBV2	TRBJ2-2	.	CASSKETANTGVLFF	TGTGCCAGCAGCAAGGAGACAGCGAACACCGGGGTGCTGTTTTTT
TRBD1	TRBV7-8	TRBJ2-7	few	CASSLFRDRAGQYF	TGTGCCAGCAGCTTGTTCCGGGACAGGGCCGGGCAGTACTTC
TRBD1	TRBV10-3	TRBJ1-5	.	CASRQGFYSNQPQHF	TGTGCCAGCAGACAGGGATTCTATAGCAATCAGCCCCAGCATTTT
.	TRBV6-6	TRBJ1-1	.	CASTLSEAPEAFF	TGTGCCAGCACCCTGTCGGAAGCCCCTGAAGCTTTCTTT
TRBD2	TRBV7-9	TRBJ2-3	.	CASSLRGGADTQYF	TGTGCCAGCAGCTTACGGGGGGGGGCGGATACGCAGTATTTT
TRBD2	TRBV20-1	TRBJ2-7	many	CSAGLAGADEQYF	TGCAGTGCGGGACTAGCGGGGGCGGACGAGCAGTACTTC
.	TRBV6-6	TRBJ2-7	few	CASRFGSYEQYF	TGTGCCAGCAGATTTGGCTCCTACGAGCAGTACTTC
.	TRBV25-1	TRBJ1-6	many	CASTPTIPNSPLHF	TGTGCCAGCACCCCGACAATTCCTAATTCACCCCTCCACTTT
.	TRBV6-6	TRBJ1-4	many	CASSYGDATNEKLFF	TGTGCCAGCAGTTACGGGGATGCAACTAATGAAAAACTGTTTTTT
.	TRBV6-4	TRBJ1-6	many	CASSDTSRGTPLHF	TGTGCCAGCAGTGACACATCTAGGGGGACACCCCTCCACTTT
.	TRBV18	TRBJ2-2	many	CASSPPGQVTGELFF	TGTGCCAGCTCACCACCGGGCCAGGTCACCGGGGAGCTGTTTTTT
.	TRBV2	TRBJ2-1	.	CASRGEADEQFF	TGTGCCAGCAGGGGGGAGGCCGATGAGCAGTTCTTC
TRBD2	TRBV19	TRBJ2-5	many	CASSIWLAEGPQYF	TGTGCCAGTAGTATCTGGCTAGCGGAAGGGCCCCAGTACTTC
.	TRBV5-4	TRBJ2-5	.	CASSPGGSPETQYF	TGTGCCAGCAGCCCCGGGGGTTCTCCAGAGACCCAGTACTTC
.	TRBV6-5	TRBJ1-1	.	CASSYSSRVNTEAFF	TGTGCCAGCAGTTACTCGAGTAGGGTGAACACTGAAGCTTTCTTT
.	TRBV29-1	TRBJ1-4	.	CSVASAGTIF	TGCAGCGTTGCAAGCGCCGGCACGATTTTT
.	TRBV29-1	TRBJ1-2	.	CSVQGQDYGYTF	TGCAGCGTGCAAGGACAAGATTATGGCTACACCTTC
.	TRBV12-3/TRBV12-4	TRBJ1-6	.	CASSFGRRSYNSSLHF	TGTGCCAGCAGTTTCGGTCGGCGCTCCTATAATTCATCCCTCCACTTT
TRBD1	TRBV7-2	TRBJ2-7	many	CASSAGQGSYEQYF	TGTGCCAGCAGCGCGGGACAGGGGTCCTACGAGCAGTACTTC
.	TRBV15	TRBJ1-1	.	CATSSFGRGTEAFF	TGTGCCACCAGCAGTTTCGGCAGGGGCACTGAAGCTTTCTTT
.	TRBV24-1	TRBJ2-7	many	CATGTRLGYEQYF	TGTGCCACCGGGACACGCCTAGGGTACGAGCAGTACTTC
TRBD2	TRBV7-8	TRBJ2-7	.	CASSQDRSGLVFYEQYF	TGCGCCAGCAGCCAAGATCGGTCGGGACTAGTTTTCTACGAGCAGTACTTC
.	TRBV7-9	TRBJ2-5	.	CASSLHLGQETQYF	TGTGCCAGCAGCTTACATCTCGGCCAAGAGACCCAGTACTTC